The clone carrying this T cell receptor beta chain came up a few times. One junction end disagrees with the germline gene, perhaps due to a read error. Germline V gives CDR1 DFQATT, CDR2 SNEGSKA (reference sequence). The CDR3 extends over 13 amino acids. The template was RNA from unsorted bulk tissue. The normal lung tissue was taken more than 3 cm from the tumor edge. A modified ARM-PCR protocol with three rounds of nested PCR amplified TCRbeta. Each CDR3 protein gets one entry after TCRdb re-called the multiplex PCR reads with MiXCR. Here the sample spans 50,000 to 60,000 distinct CDR3 sequences, about 70% being singletons. These data belong to a study of tumor and adjacent non-tumor tissue in lung cancer.

The source of this sequence is a woman aged 55-69 years with non-small cell lung cancer. The material sequenced was distant non-tumor lung tissue. The chain has TRBV20-1 and TRBJ1-2, with a possible D match to TRBD1 (6 bases). As DNA, the CDR3 is TGCCGTGCTCCAGGGGAGGGGAACTATGGCTACACCTTC. Encoded protein: CRAPGEGNYGYTF.